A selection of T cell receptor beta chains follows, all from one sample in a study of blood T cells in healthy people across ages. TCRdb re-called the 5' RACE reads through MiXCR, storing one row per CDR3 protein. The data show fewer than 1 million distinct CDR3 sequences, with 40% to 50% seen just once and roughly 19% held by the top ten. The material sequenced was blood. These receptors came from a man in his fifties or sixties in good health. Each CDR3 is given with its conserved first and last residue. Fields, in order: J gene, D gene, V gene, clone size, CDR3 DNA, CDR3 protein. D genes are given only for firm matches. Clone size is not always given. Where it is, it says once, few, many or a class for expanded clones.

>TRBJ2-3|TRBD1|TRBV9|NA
TGTGCCAGCAGCCTCCCCGGGACAGGGCCCTCCACAGATACGCAGTATTTT
CASSLPGTGPSTDTQYF
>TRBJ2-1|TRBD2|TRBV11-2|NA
TGTGCCAGCAGCTCACTCCTAGCGGCTATGGATGAGCAGTTCTTC
CASSSLLAAMDEQFF
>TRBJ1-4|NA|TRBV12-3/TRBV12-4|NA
TGTGCCAGCAGGCAGACCGGTCCAACTAATGAAAAACTGTTTTTT
CASRQTGPTNEKLFF
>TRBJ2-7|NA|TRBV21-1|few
TGTGCCAGCAGCAAAGGGCACAGACGCTACGAGCAGTACTTC
CASSKGHRRYEQYF
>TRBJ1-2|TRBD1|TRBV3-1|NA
TGTGCCAGCAGCCAAGTGGCCGGGACAGCAGAAAACTATGGCTACACCTTC
CASSQVAGTAENYGYTF
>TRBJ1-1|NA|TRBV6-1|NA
TGTGCCAGCAGTGGGGAGGTGGCGGGGACTGAAGCTTTCTTT
CASSGEVAGTEAFF
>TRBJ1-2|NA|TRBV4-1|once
TGCGCCAGCAGCCAAGGGGTGATCGACAGCCGGAATGGCTACACCTTC
CASSQGVIDSRNGYTF
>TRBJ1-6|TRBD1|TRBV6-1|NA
TGTGCCAGCACTCAACTAGTGGGACAGGGGGCGCGTTGGCGTTCACCCCTCCACTTT
CASTQLVGQGARWRSPLHF
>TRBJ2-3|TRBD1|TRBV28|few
TGTGCCAGCAGTTTATTCCAGGGGGCGGACACGCAGTATTTT
CASSLFQGADTQYF
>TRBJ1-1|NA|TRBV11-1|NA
TGTGCCAGCAGCCCGACAGCTTCCGAAGCTTTCTTT
CASSPTASEAFF
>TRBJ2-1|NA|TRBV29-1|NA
TGCAGCGTTGTAGGGCGGTCCTACAATGAGCAGTTCTTC
CSVVGRSYNEQFF
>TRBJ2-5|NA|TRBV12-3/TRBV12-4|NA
TGTGCCAGCAGTGGTGGGAACTATCGAGAGACCCAGTACTTC
CASSGGNYRETQYF
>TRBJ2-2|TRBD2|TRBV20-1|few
TGCAGTGCTAGAGATCTCGGCGGGGGGGCCGGGAACACCGGGGAGCTGTTTTTT
CSARDLGGGAGNTGELFF
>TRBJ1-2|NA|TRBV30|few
TGTGCCTGGAGGGGCCGGGCGGTGCAGGATCGGTATGGCTACACCTTC
CAWRGRAVQDRYGYTF
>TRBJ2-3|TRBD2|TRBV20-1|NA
TGCAGTGCTAGAGATCGACTAGCGGGAGAGGCAGATACGCAGTATTTT
CSARDRLAGEADTQYF
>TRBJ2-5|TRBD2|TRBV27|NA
TGTGCCAGCAGTAGGGCTAGCGGCTACAATGAGCAGTACTTC
CASSRASGYNEQYF
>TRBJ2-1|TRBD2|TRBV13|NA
TGTGCCAGCAGCTTGGCCGGGACTAGCGGGGCCCTAAGGAGCTCCTACAATGAGCAGTTCTTC
CASSLAGTSGALRSSYNEQFF